One T cell receptor (beta chain) is described in this entry. Its antigen is still unknown. TCR beta libraries were built with iRepertoire HTBI primers and Arm-PCR of CDR3 regions. TCRdb called the multiplex PCR reads again in MiXCR, with one record for every CDR3 protein. The repertoire holds some 430,000 distinct CDR3 sequences, about 22% seen once, with about 6.6% in the top ten. This sample was taken from a study of regulatory T cells in long-lasting Graves disease. Regarding the study as a whole: Newly diagnosed Graves' patients had higher TCR diversity than persistent ones.

Specified time point: persistent/refractory GD, antithyroid drugs over 5 years with positive TRAb. From RNA extracted from PBMCs, the TCR library was made. With EDTA tubes as the receptacles, approximately 10 milliliters of peripheral blood were drawn. The sample here was peripheral blood mononuclear cells (PBMCs), taken when the disease was refractory, from a patient treated with antithyroid drugs. This sequence originates from a female donor with Graves disease.

CDR3 region: CASSQEWGSGNTIYF. CDR3 sequence (DNA): TGCGCCAGCAGCCAAGAATGGGGCTCTGGAAACACCATATATTTT. V usage is TRBV4-3 and J usage is TRBJ1-3; D gene ambiguous. V dropped 0 bases and J dropped 0 bases, with 6 bases sitting between them. The CDR3 has 15 residues. Germline loops: CDR1 LGHNA, CDR2 YSLEER.